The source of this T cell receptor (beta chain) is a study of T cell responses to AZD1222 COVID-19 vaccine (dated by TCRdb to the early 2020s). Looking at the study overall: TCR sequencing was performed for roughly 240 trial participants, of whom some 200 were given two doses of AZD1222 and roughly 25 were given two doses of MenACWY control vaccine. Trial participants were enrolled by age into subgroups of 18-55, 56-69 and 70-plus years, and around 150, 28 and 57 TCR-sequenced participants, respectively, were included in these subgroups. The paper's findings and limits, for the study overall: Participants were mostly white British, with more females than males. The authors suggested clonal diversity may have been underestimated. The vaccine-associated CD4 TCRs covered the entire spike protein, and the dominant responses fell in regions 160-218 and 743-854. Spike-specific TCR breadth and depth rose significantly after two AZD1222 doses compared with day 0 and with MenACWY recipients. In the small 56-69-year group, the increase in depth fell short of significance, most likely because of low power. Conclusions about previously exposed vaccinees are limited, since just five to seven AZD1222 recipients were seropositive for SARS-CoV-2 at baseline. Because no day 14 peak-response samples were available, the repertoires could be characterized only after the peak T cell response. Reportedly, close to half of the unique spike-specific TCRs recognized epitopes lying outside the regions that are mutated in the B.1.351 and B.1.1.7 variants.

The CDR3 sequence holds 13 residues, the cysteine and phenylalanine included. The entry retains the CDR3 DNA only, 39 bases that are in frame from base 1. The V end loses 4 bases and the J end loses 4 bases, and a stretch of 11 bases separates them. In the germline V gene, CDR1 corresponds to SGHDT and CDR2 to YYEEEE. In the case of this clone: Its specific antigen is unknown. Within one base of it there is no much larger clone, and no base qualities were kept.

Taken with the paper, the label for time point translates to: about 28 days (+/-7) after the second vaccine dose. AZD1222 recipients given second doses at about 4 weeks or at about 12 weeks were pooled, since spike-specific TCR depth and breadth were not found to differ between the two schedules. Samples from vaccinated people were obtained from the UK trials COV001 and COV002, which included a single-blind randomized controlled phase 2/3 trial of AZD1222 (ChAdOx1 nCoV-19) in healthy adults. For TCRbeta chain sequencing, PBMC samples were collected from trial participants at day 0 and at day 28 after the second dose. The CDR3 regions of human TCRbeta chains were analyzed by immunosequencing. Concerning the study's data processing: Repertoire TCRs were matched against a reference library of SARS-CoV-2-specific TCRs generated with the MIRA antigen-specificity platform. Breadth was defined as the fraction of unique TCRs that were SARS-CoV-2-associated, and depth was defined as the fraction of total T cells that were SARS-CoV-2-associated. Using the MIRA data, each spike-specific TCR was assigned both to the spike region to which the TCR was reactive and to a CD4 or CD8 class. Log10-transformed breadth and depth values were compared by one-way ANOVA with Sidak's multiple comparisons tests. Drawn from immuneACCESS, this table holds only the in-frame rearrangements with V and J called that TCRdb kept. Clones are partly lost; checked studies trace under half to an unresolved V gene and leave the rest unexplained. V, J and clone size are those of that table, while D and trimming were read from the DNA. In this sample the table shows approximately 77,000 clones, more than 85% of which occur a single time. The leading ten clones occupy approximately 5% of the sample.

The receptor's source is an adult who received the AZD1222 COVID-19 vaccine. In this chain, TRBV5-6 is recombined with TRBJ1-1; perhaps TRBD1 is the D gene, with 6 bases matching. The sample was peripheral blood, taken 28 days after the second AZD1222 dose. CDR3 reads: CASSRRGATEAFF. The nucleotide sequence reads TGTGCCAGCAGCAGAAGGGGGGCCACTGAAGCTTTCTTT.